Below, 29 T cell receptor beta chains from the same sample are listed, as sequenced in a study of T-cell reconstitution after alpha-beta-depleted transplantation in children. Library preparation (for TCRbeta) was performed with unique molecular identifiers. Using its own MiXCR run on the PCR reads, TCRdb lists one record per CDR3 protein. Of tens of thousands of distinct CDR3 sequences in the sample, less than 20% were seen once. The sample in question was PBMCs, mostly from graft donor cells, obtained 360 days after TCRalphabeta/CD19-depleted stem cell transplant. These TCRs come from a male patient between 2 and 15 years old who had a stem cell transplant for acute lymphoblastic leukemia, so the T cells may come from the graft donor.

This clonotype was counted between two and nine times. The chain recombines TRBV12-3 or TRBV12-4 with TRBJ2-6, with TRBD2 identical over 11 bases. V shed 1 base and J 3 bases; nucleotides not matched to a gene: 8. This CDR3 comprises 19 residues. CDR3 region: CASSLDLSGRAFGANVLTF. DNA for the CDR3: TGTGCCAGCAGTTTAGATCTTAGCGGGAGGGCGTTTGGGGCCAACGTCCTGACTTTC.

This clonotype occurred a few times. V usage is TRBV12-3 or TRBV12-4 and J usage is TRBJ2-1, with D unresolved. Trimming shortened V by 5 bases and J by 6 bases, and 20 bases separated the two germline ends. The CDR3 length is 16 residues. CDR3 protein: CASSPLAIPKFNEQFF. CDR3 DNA: TGTGCCAGCAGTCCACTCGCTATCCCAAAGTTCAATGAGCAGTTCTTC.

This clonotype turned up a few times. This chain's CDR3 is CAWREETNTEAFF. In DNA, the CDR3 is TGTGCCTGGAGAGAGGAGACGAACACTGAAGCTTTCTTT. The chain joins TRBV30 to TRBJ1-1; no clear D gene. The CDR3 consists of 13 residues. The germline V gene has CDR1 GTSNPN and CDR2 SVGIG (reference sequence). The V end was cut by 3 bases, the J end by 1 base, with 9 bases between.

J is TRBJ2-5 and V is TRBV20-1; 10 nucleotides line up with TRBD2. The CDR3 spans 14 residues. Germline values: CDR1 DFQATT, CDR2 SNEGSKA (reference sequence). The V gene end was trimmed by 6 bases and the J gene end by 4 bases; junction bases not matched to a gene: 8. CDR3 coding DNA: TGCAGTGCCAGGAGCGGGAGGGTAGCAGAGACCCAGTACTTC. The encoded protein is CSARSGRVAETQYF.

This clonotype turned up a few times. V and J are TRBV20-1 and TRBJ2-7; 12 positions match TRBD2. The CDR3 runs to 16 residues. V lost 3 bases to trimming and J lost 1 base; unmatched junction nucleotides: 7. The germline V gene has CDR1 DFQATT and CDR2 SNEGSKA (reference sequence). CDR3 nucleotide sequence: TGCAGTGCTAGTCTCCTTACTAGCGGGAGGTCCTACGAGCAGTACTTC. This sequence encodes CSASLLTSGRSYEQYF.

This clonotype has more than one count but fewer than ten. This rearrangement joins TRBV12-3 or TRBV12-4 to TRBJ2-7; D is unresolved. This CDR3 is 13 amino acids long. V was trimmed by 5 bases and J by 3 bases, leaving 11 bases between them. The CDR3 nucleotides read TGTGCCAGCAGTCCCGGACGGAACTACGAGCAGTACTTC. This gives the protein CASSPGRNYEQYF.

The chain has TRBV2 and TRBJ2-5; 8 bases match TRBD2. CDR1 and CDR2 from the germline V gene are SNHLY and FYNNEI. The V gene end was trimmed by 0 bases and the J gene end by 5 bases; junction bases not matched to a gene: 2. This CDR3 contains 14 residues. This CDR3 reads CASSEALAGETQYF. CDR3 DNA: TGTGCCAGCAGTGAAGCTCTAGCGGGCGAGACCCAGTACTTC.

This clonotype came up a few times. The chain couples TRBV20-1 to TRBJ2-1; 7 positions agree with TRBD2. With V trimmed by 0 bases and J by 0 bases, 8 bases remained unmatched. The CDR3 sequence is 17 residues long. Germline V lookup: CDR1 DFQATT, CDR2 SNEGSKA (reference sequence). The CDR3 DNA sequence: TGCAGTGCTAGAGATAGGAGCGGGACCTTCTCCTACAATGAGCAGTTCTTC. Translated, it gives CSARDRSGTFSYNEQFF.

The chain couples TRBV5-1 to TRBJ2-5, with 11 bases matching TRBD2. With 0 bases clipped from V and 1 base from J, the junction kept 2 bases outside the gene matches. Germline V gene lookup returns CDR1 SGHRS and CDR2 YFSETQ. This CDR3 is built from 16 residues. The CDR3 here is CASSLGLAGFQETQYF. CDR3 sequence (DNA): TGCGCCAGCAGCTTGGGACTAGCGGGATTCCAAGAGACCCAGTACTTC.

The table lists this clonotype with many counts. The V and J genes are TRBV12-3 or TRBV12-4 and TRBJ1-5; no clear D gene. CDR3 length: 14 amino acids. Trimming took off 3 bases at V and 5 bases at J, with 11 bases between the two ends. CDR3 sequence reads: CASSFFGWDQPQHF. Here the CDR3 DNA reads TGTGCCAGCAGTTTTTTTGGGTGGGATCAGCCCCAGCATTTT.

This clonotype was observed a handful of times. The chain employs TRBV5-1 and TRBJ2-3; D possibly corresponds to TRBD2 (5 bases). Germline-derived CDR1 and CDR2 are SGHRS and YFSETQ. The CDR3 has 15 residues. Trimming took off 0 bases at V and 1 base at J, with 9 bases between the two ends. The CDR3 spells CASSLEWGGTDTQYF. Here the CDR3 DNA reads TGCGCCAGCAGCTTGGAGTGGGGAGGCACAGATACGCAGTATTTT. The variable domain in full, with the rest retrieved from reference TRBV5-1 and TRBJ2-3, is KAGVTQTPRYLIKTRGQQVTLSCSPISGHRSVSWYQQTPGQGLQFLFEYFSETQRNKGNFPGRFSGRQFSNSRSEMNVSTLELGDSALYLCASSLEWGGTDTQYFGPGTRLTVL.

This clonotype was seen many times. The chain employs TRBV2 and TRBJ2-7, with TRBD1 as a possible D gene (5 bases). Per germline, CDR1 SNHLY and CDR2 FYNNEI. V gave up 5 bases and J gave up 7 bases, with 9 bases separating them. CDR3 size: 11 residues. The CDR3 nucleotides are TGTGCCAGCAGTTCAGGGCGGGAGCAGTACTTC. It encodes CASSSGREQYF.

V and J are TRBV3-1 and TRBJ1-2, with D possibly being TRBD1 (6 bases). The CDR3 is 16 amino acids. The V end lost 1 base, the J end lost 4 bases, and 16 bases lay between the germline ends. Germline V CDR1 and CDR2: LGHDT, YNNKEL (reference sequence). The CDR3 bases are TGTGCCAGCAGCCAAGCCCGGGGCAGGGGATTCTATGGCTACACCTTC. Translating gives CASSQARGRGFYGYTF.

Only a few counts were recorded for this clonotype. The J gene is TRBJ2-1, the V gene TRBV24-1, with TRBD2 matching 9 bases. CDR1 KGHDR and CDR2 SFDVKD come from the germline V gene. This CDR3 has 18 amino acids. J gave up 4 bases and V 9 bases, and 18 bases lay outside the gene matches. CDR3 region: CATAGGGKVTSGYNEQFF. The CDR3 DNA is TGTGCCACCGCGGGGGGGGGAAAGGTCACTAGCGGGTACAATGAGCAGTTCTTC.

Only a few counts were recorded for this clonotype. The chain uses TRBV2 and TRBJ1-1, with D hard to call. Between the trimmed V and J ends, which lost 4 bases and 7 bases, there was a span of 16 bases. CDR1 is SNHLY, CDR2 FYNNEI, per germline. The CDR3 extends over 14 amino acids. As DNA, the CDR3 is TGTGCCAGCAGTGGGCGGAGAGAGAGGGTTGAAGCTTTCTTT. Translating it yields CASSGRRERVEAFF.

This clonotype was found many times. The chain recombines TRBV20-1 with TRBJ1-1; D not resolved. The CDR3 length is 13 residues. The germline CDR1 and CDR2 sequences are DFQATT and SNEGSKA (reference sequence). V shed 5 bases and J shed 4 bases, with 14 bases lying between them. The CDR3 region has the DNA TGCAGTGCTTTGGGCCCCTCGGGCACTGAAGCTTTCTTT. Residues: CSALGPSGTEAFF.

This clonotype was recorded a few times. The rearrangement uses TRBV12-3 or TRBV12-4 and TRBJ2-1, with 8 bases matching TRBD2. Trimming removed 3 bases from V and 3 bases from J; junction bases left unmatched: 7. This CDR3 contains 16 residues. CDR3 DNA sequence: TGTGCCAGCAGTTTCCGGGGGGGGATATTCTACAATGAGCAGTTCTTC. Its protein is CASSFRGGIFYNEQFF.

This chain connects TRBV9 to TRBJ2-3; no clear D. Germline lookup yields CDR1 SGDLS and CDR2 YYNGEE. Trimming took off 3 bases at V and 5 bases at J, with 7 bases between the two ends. This CDR3 is built from 12 residues. CDR3 amino acids: CASSGNRDTQYF. Written as DNA, the CDR3 is TGTGCCAGCAGCGGAAACAGAGATACGCAGTATTTT.

The V and J genes are TRBV7-9 and TRBJ2-1; 13 bases fit TRBD2. The V gene's germline CDR1 is SEHNR and CDR2 FQNEAQ (reference sequence). This CDR3 comprises 15 residues. With V trimmed by 5 bases and J by 8 bases, 6 bases remained unmatched. The CDR3 DNA reads as TGTGCCAGCAGCCCTGGACTAGCGGGAGACTATGAGCAGTTCTTC. This translates into CASSPGLAGDYEQFF.

The chain combines TRBV4-1 with TRBJ2-2; perhaps TRBD1 as D (6 bases). Germline V gene data show CDR1 as MGHRA and CDR2 as YSYEKL. Trimming cost V 2 bases and J 8 bases, with 9 bases left between them. CDR3 length equals 13 residues. For the CDR3, the DNA is TGCGCCAGCAGCCAATCACAGGGAGGGGAGCTGTTTTTT. Its protein is CASSQSQGGELFF.

J is TRBJ2-5 and V is TRBV29-1; 7 bases fit TRBD2. The V segment lost 6 bases and the J segment 1 base; nucleotides outside the gene matches: 17. This CDR3 has 17 residues. Germline V gene data show CDR1 as SQVTM and CDR2 as ANQGSEA. The chain's CDR3 is CSVADKSRAGSQETQYF. In nucleotides, the CDR3 is TGCAGCGTAGCCGACAAGTCTCGAGCGGGAAGCCAAGAGACCCAGTACTTC.

The chain carries TRBV5-5 and TRBJ2-5, with 7 bases matching TRBD1. Unmatched junction bases numbered 8, after V lost 6 bases and J lost 0 bases. This CDR3 contains 15 residues. Germline V gene lookup returns CDR1 SGHKS and CDR2 YYEKEE (reference sequence). The CDR3 region has the DNA TGTGCCAGCACCGTCCCGACAGGGTACCAAGAGACCCAGTACTTC. It translates to CASTVPTGYQETQYF.

The chain uses TRBV6-1 and TRBJ2-4; D tentatively fits TRBD1 or TRBD2 (5 bases each). The CDR3 is 15 residues long. Trimming left V 6 bases short and J 5 bases short, with 17 bases between. Looked up from germline, CDR1 is MNHNS and CDR2 is SASEGT. CDR3 sequence reads: CASSALGPRQNIQYF. In DNA, the CDR3 is TGTGCCAGCAGCGCCTTGGGACCTAGACAAAACATTCAGTACTTC.

This clonotype appeared a few times. The chain joins TRBV11-2 to TRBJ2-5, with TRBD2 matching over 7 bases. This CDR3 comprises 13 residues. Germline CDR1 is SGHAT and CDR2 is FQNNGV. V lost 4 bases and J lost 5; bases outside the gene matches: 4. This CDR3 reads CASSWTRTETQYF. In DNA form, the CDR3 reads TGTGCCAGCAGCTGGACTAGAACGGAGACCCAGTACTTC.

The chain carries TRBV10-3 and TRBJ2-1; 7 bases map to TRBD2. Germline V CDR1 and CDR2: ENHRY, SYGVKD. The CDR3 spans 13 residues. Trimming removed 9 bases from V and 4 bases from J; junction bases left unmatched: 6. The CDR3 coding sequence is TGTGCCATATCAACTAGCGATTACAATGAGCAGTTCTTC. This encodes CAISTSDYNEQFF.

This sequence joins TRBV4-1 and TRBJ2-1, with D perhaps TRBD2 (5 bases). CDR3 length: 17 amino acids. The ends were cut back, 6 bases at V and 4 bases at J, with 22 bases in the middle. Germline V CDR1 and CDR2: MGHRA, YSYEKL. The CDR3 protein is CASRLAARTGIYNEQFF. CDR3 nucleotide sequence: TGCGCCAGCAGATTGGCGGCCCGGACGGGAATTTACAATGAGCAGTTCTTC.

J is TRBJ1-4 and V is TRBV19; D not resolved. The CDR3 runs to 14 residues. The V end was cut by 1 base, the J end by 8 bases, with 11 bases between. Looked up from germline, CDR1 is LNHDA and CDR2 is SQIVND (reference sequence). CDR3 nucleotide sequence: TGTGCCAGTAGTATAGCTGGGATAGCGGAAAAACTGTTTTTT. It specifies CASSIAGIAEKLFF. The complete variable domain, with remaining parts taken from reference TRBV19 and TRBJ1-4, reads DGGITQSPKYLFRKEGQNVTLSCEQNLNHDAMYWYRQDPGQGLRLIYYSQIVNDFQKGDIAEGYSVSREKKESFPLTVTSAQKNPTAFYLCASSIAGIAEKLFFGSGTQLSVL.

In this sample, this clonotype turned up many times. This chain joins TRBV29-1 and TRBJ2-3; D is possibly TRBD2 (6 bases). Trimming shortened V by 4 bases and J by 9 bases, and 14 bases separated the two germline ends. Germline values: CDR1 SQVTM, CDR2 ANQGSEA. The CDR3 consists of 12 residues. The CDR3 sequence is CSVAGTGVTQYF. The CDR3, as DNA: TGCAGCGTTGCGGGGACTGGGGTAACGCAGTATTTT.

This clonotype has a handful of counts. This rearrangement joins TRBV5-1 to TRBJ1-4, with D perhaps TRBD1 (5 bases). The CDR3 has 14 residues. Trimming took off 5 bases at V and 5 bases at J, with 13 bases between the two ends. The germline CDR1 and CDR2 sequences are SGHRS and YFSETQ. DNA of the CDR3: TGCGCCAGCAGTCCAGGGCCCTTCAATGAAAAACTGTTTTTT. This translates into CASSPGPFNEKLFF. The entire variable domain, with the rest obtained from reference TRBV5-1 and TRBJ1-4, is as follows: KAGVTQTPRYLIKTRGQQVTLSCSPISGHRSVSWYQQTPGQGLQFLFEYFSETQRNKGNFPGRFSGRQFSNSRSEMNVSTLELGDSALYLCASSPGPFNEKLFFGSGTQLSVL.